The 8 T cell receptor beta chains below come from one sample, sequenced in a study of PD-L1 blockade in urothelial cancer (TCRdb year 2017). Library prep was done by the immunoSEQ multiplex PCR assay. TCRdb obtained this table from immuneACCESS and retained in-frame rearrangements with V and J assigned. These tables miss some clones; where compared with another copy, unresolved V genes account for less than half of the shortfall, and the remainder is unexplained. The sample contains 75,000 to 95,000 clones, more than 90% of them found a single time. The leading ten clones occupy over 8.5% of the sample. The material was PBMCs, obtained around atezolizumab (anti-PD-L1) treatment. The receptors stem from a man aged 60 to 75 with urothelial cancer.

The chain joins TRBV5-5 to TRBJ2-3, with D possibly TRBD1 on 6 matching bases. V was shortened by 4 bases and J by 0 bases, with 9 bases between the two germline ends. The CDR3 is 14 residues long. Germline values: CDR1 SGHKS, CDR2 YYEKEE (reference sequence). The CDR3 spells CASSQDSSTDTQYF. In nucleotides, the CDR3 is TGTGCCAGCAGCCAGGACAGTAGCACAGATACGCAGTATTTT. The full variable domain, its missing parts supplied by reference TRBV5-5 and TRBJ2-3, is DAGVTQSPTHLIKTRGQQVTLRCSPISGHKSVSWYQQVLGQGPQFIFQYYEKEERGRGNFPDRFSARQFPNYSSELNVNALLLGDSALYLCASSQDSSTDTQYFGPGTRLTVL.

The V gene is TRBV6-1, the J gene TRBJ1-3, with TRBD1 matching over 8 bases. After removal of 1 base from V and 4 bases from J, the junction contained 6 bases not matched to a gene. The CDR3 is 16 residues long. Germline V gene sequence: CDR1 MNHNS, CDR2 SASEGT. The CDR3 DNA is TGTGCCAGCAGTGAAGACCCCGGGACAGGCGGAAACACCATATATTTT. It is translated as CASSEDPGTGGNTIYF.

This chain links TRBV30 with TRBJ2-3; the D gene is possibly TRBD2 (6 bases). CDR1 is GTSNPN and CDR2 is SVGIG in the germline V gene (reference sequence). This CDR3 is 14 amino acids long. V was shortened by 2 bases and J by 0 bases, with 9 bases between the two germline ends. CDR3 amino acids: CAWSTGLSTDTQYF. In DNA, the CDR3 is TGTGCCTGGAGTACGGGACTCAGCACAGATACGCAGTATTTT.

For the CDR3, the DNA is TGTGCCAGCAGTTTTACCGGGACAGCAGGGGGCAATGAGCAGTTCTTC. Translation gives CASSFTGTAGGNEQFF. The V call is TRBV28, the J call TRBJ2-1; 7 bases line up with TRBD1. With 3 bases clipped from V and 6 bases from J, the junction kept 11 bases outside the gene matches. This CDR3 is built from 16 residues. Per germline, CDR1 MDHEN and CDR2 SYDVKM. Together with reference TRBV28 and TRBJ2-1, the CDR3 gives the full variable domain: DVKVTQSSRYLVKRTGEKVFLECVQDMDHENMFWYRQDPGLGLRLIYFSYDVKMKEKGDIPEGYSVSREKKERFSLILESASTNQTSMYLCASSFTGTAGGNEQFFGPGTRLTVL.

The chain combines TRBV11-3 with TRBJ2-1; 7 bases map to TRBD1. This CDR3 region has 17 residues. The V gene's germline CDR1 is SGHNT and CDR2 YENEEA. V was pared by 1 base and J by 10 bases, with 16 bases of the junction left unmatched. The CDR3 reads CASSLVRGLDLVSEQFF. The DNA for the CDR3 is TGTGCCAGCAGCTTAGTGAGGGGGCTAGATCTTGTGTCGGAGCAGTTCTTC.

The chain recombines TRBV7-2 with TRBJ2-5, with D maybe TRBD2 (5 bases). Germline V gives CDR1 SGHTA, CDR2 FQGNSA. V shed 5 bases and J shed 0 bases, with 13 bases lying between them. There are 15 residues in the CDR3. Written as DNA, the CDR3 is TGTGCCAGCAGCCAAGCGGTCATGTACCAAGAGACCCAGTACTTC. Amino acid sequence: CASSQAVMYQETQYF.

This clone was seen only a few times. This rearrangement joins TRBV7-2 to TRBJ2-7; D unclear. Germline CDR1 reads SGHTA; CDR2 reads FQGNSA. V was trimmed by 2 bases and J by 3 bases, leaving 2 bases between them. The CDR3 contains 11 residues. The chain's CDR3 is CASSLLYEQYF. CDR3 nucleotides: TGTGCCAGCAGCTTACTCTACGAGCAGTACTTC.

The DNA of the CDR3 is TGTGCCAGCAGCCCACAAGGGATGGCGGCAGGGGGCTCCTACAATGAGCAGTTCTTC. It yields the protein CASSPQGMAAGGSYNEQFF. The V call is TRBV7-2, the J call TRBJ2-1, with 7 bases fitting TRBD1. Germline assignment: CDR1 SGHTA and CDR2 FQGNSA. This CDR3 has 19 residues. The junction had 16 bases not matched to a gene; V was cut back by 5 bases and J by 0 bases.